This entry lists 10 T cell receptor beta chains sequenced from one sample in a study of PD-L1 blockade in urothelial cancer. Profiling relied on immunoSEQ multiplex PCR, and the TCRdb table lists in-frame clones only, not all of them. The sample holds about 24,000 clones, approximately 88% seen once. Source: PBMCs, taken around atezolizumab (anti-PD-L1) treatment. Receptor source: a man between 45 and 60 years old with urothelial cancer.

The chain recombines TRBV11-3 with TRBJ2-2, with TRBD1 identical over 9 bases. The CDR3 is 18 residues long. The germline V gene has CDR1 SGHNT and CDR2 YENEEA. J lost 3 bases, V lost 5 bases, and 13 bases had no gene match. DNA for the CDR3: TGTGCCAGCAGCCCAGGATCAGGACAGGGGCCAGACACCGGGGAGCTGTTTTTT. The encoded protein is CASSPGSGQGPDTGELFF.

This clone was recorded a few times. The chain combines TRBV5-1 with TRBJ2-5, with D perhaps TRBD2 (6 bases). With 1 base removed from V and 3 bases from J, the gap between germline ends came to 13 bases. Germline CDR1 is SGHRS and CDR2 is YFSETQ. The CDR3 runs to 15 residues. The CDR3 is CASSLSPGEKETQYF. The CDR3 nucleotides read TGCGCCAGCAGCTTGTCCCCGGGGGAGAAAGAGACCCAGTACTTC.

V gene TRBV20-1 combines with J gene TRBJ2-5, with D possibly matching TRBD2 (5 bases). The CDR3 covers 11 residues. V was cut by 6 bases and J by 9 bases, with 14 bases left in between. Germline V gene lookup returns CDR1 DFQATT and CDR2 SNEGSKA (reference sequence). The CDR3 loop is CSATRGEAQYF. Here the CDR3 DNA reads TGCAGTGCCACCCGGGGTGAGGCCCAGTACTTC.

The chain employs TRBV28 and TRBJ2-1, with 12 bases aligning to TRBD2. This CDR3 spans 16 amino acids. V was pared by 4 bases and J by 5 bases, with 6 bases of the junction left unmatched. The germline CDR1 and CDR2 sequences are MDHEN and SYDVKM. CDR3 coding DNA: TGTGCCAGCAGTTCGACTAGCGGGAGTGATAACAATGAGCAGTTCTTC. This gives the protein CASSSTSGSDNNEQFF.

The chain employs TRBV7-8 and TRBJ2-7, with TRBD1 matching 10 bases. The J segment lost 6 bases and the V segment lost 6 bases, leaving 11 bases of the junction unmatched. The CDR3 has 15 amino acids. Per the germline V gene, CDR1 is SGHVS and CDR2 is FQNEAQ. CDR3 in amino acids: CASSPTRQGAFEQYF. Written as DNA, the CDR3 is TGTGCCAGCAGTCCTACGAGACAGGGGGCATTCGAGCAGTACTTC.

The chain combines TRBV28 with TRBJ1-2; D is undetermined. From germline, CDR1 is MDHEN and CDR2 SYDVKM. This CDR3 spans 14 amino acids. With 4 bases removed from V and 2 bases from J, the gap between germline ends came to 11 bases. CDR3 DNA sequence: TGTGCCAGCAGTTCACAGCAGTTGAACTATGGCTACACCTTC. Encoded protein: CASSSQQLNYGYTF.

In this sample, this clone turned up once. The chain joins TRBV5-1 to TRBJ1-5; TRBD1 matches at 7 bases. J gave up 3 bases and V 0 bases, and 6 bases lay outside the gene matches. This CDR3 has 16 residues. In germline, CDR1 is SGHRS, CDR2 YFSETQ. In nucleotides, the CDR3 is TGCGCCAGCAGCTTGGGGACGGGGACAGTCAATCAGCCCCAGCATTTT. Protein product: CASSLGTGTVNQPQHF.

CDR3 sequence reads: CASSKGTGYEQYF. The CDR3 DNA follows: TGTGCCAGCAGCAAAGGGACAGGGTACGAGCAGTACTTC. This chain connects TRBV21-1 to TRBJ2-7; TRBD1 reflects the table's D call only, with no check against the DNA. TRBV21-1 is annotated as a pseudogene. The CDR3 length is 13 residues.

V gene TRBV5-1 combines with J gene TRBJ2-7; possibly TRBD1 for D (5 bases). This CDR3 spans 12 amino acids. The V gene's germline CDR1 is SGHRS and CDR2 YFSETQ. V was clipped by 0 bases and J by 5 bases, with 6 bases between them. CDR3 DNA sequence: TGCGCCAGCAGCTTGGGGGGCGACGAGCAGTACTTC. This sequence encodes CASSLGGDEQYF. Based on the CDR3 plus reference TRBV5-1 and TRBJ2-7, the full variable domain is KAGVTQTPRYLIKTRGQQVTLSCSPISGHRSVSWYQQTPGQGLQFLFEYFSETQRNKGNFPGRFSGRQFSNSRSEMNVSTLELGDSALYLCASSLGGDEQYFGPGTRLTVT.

The chain uses TRBV6-1 and TRBJ2-1; 7 nucleotides match TRBD1. Trimming cost V 6 bases and J 0 bases; bases outside gene matches: 5. The CDR3 consists of 15 residues. Per germline, CDR1 MNHNS and CDR2 SASEGT. CDR3 coding DNA: TGTGCCAGCAGGACAGGGTTATACTCCTACAATGAGCAGTTCTTC. Translating it yields CASRTGLYSYNEQFF.